These 21 T cell receptor beta chains came from one sample sequenced in a study of cytomegalovirus exposure and HLA in healthy donors. Here immunoSEQ multiplex PCR was the method, and the copy in TCRdb shows in-frame clones only, minus some. The profile covers some 240,000 clones, with around 87% appearing a single time and roughly 2% taken by the ten largest. The sample consisted of PBMCs. Every receptor here comes from a woman between 18 and 30 years old in good health and CMV-seropositive.

The genes are TRBV27 and TRBJ1-2, with 10 bases lining up with TRBD1. The CDR3 extends over 13 amino acids. V gave up 6 bases and J gave up 7 bases; unmatched junction bases: 5. Per germline, CDR1 MNHEY and CDR2 SMNVEV (reference sequence). The CDR3 DNA reads TGTGCCAGCAGAGACAGGGGGCGAGGTGGCTACACCTTC. It encodes CASRDRGRGGYTF.

This clone was found a few times. This rearrangement joins TRBV30 to TRBJ1-2; D is perhaps TRBD1 (6 bases). V shed 5 bases and J shed 4 bases, with 11 bases lying between them. The CDR3 spans 12 residues. Germline CDR1 reads GTSNPN; CDR2 reads SVGIG (reference sequence). The CDR3 region is CAWETDSYGYTF. The CDR3, as DNA: TGTGCCTGGGAGACGGACAGCTATGGCTACACCTTC. Full variable domain (missing parts from reference TRBV30 and TRBJ1-2): SQTIHQWPATLVQPVGSPLSLECTVEGTSNPNLYWYRQAAGRGLQLLFYSVGIGQISSEVPQNLSASRPQDRQFILSSKKLLLSDSGFYLCAWETDSYGYTFGSGTRLTVV.

V usage is TRBV28 and J usage is TRBJ1-4; 12 bases match TRBD1. Germline V gene lookup returns CDR1 MDHEN and CDR2 SYDVKM. CDR3 length: 15 residues. The trim removed 6 bases at V and 6 bases at J, leaving 5 bases unmatched. The CDR3 DNA is TGTGCCAGCAGCCAAAGGGACAGGGGGCATGAAAAACTGTTTTTT. As protein: CASSQRDRGHEKLFF.

The CDR3 nucleotides are TGTGCCAGTGTTGACAGGGTGGTGAACACCATATATTTT. It codes for CASVDRVVNTIYF. The V call is TRBV28, the J call TRBJ1-3, with 7 nucleotides matching TRBD1. CDR1 MDHEN and CDR2 SYDVKM come from the germline V gene. CDR3 size: 13 residues. V lost 9 bases, J lost 7 bases, and 9 bases stayed unmatched.

The gene calls are TRBV19 and TRBJ1-1; the D gene is possibly TRBD1 (5 bases). Trimming pared 3 bases from V and 8 bases from J, leaving 13 bases between. Germline CDR1 LNHDA, CDR2 SQIVND (reference sequence). The CDR3 has 13 amino acids. CDR3 amino acids: CASSIPRDVEAFF. In nucleotides, the CDR3 is TGTGCCAGTAGTATCCCCAGGGATGTCGAAGCTTTCTTT. Supplemented by reference TRBV19 and TRBJ1-1, the full variable domain reads DGGITQSPKYLFRKEGQNVTLSCEQNLNHDAMYWYRQDPGQGLRLIYYSQIVNDFQKGDIAEGYSVSREKKESFPLTVTSAQKNPTAFYLCASSIPRDVEAFFGQGTRLTVV.

The V and J genes are TRBV13 and TRBJ2-7; TRBD2 is a possible D gene (6 bases). The CDR3 loop spans 15 amino acids. Germline CDR1 PRHDT, CDR2 FYEKMQ (reference sequence). V lost 6 bases and J 11 bases, leaving 26 bases between the germline ends. The CDR3 loop is CASSGPGLKEDSEYF. CDR3 in DNA: TGTGCCAGCAGTGGACCGGGACTCAAGGAGGATTCCGAGTACTTC.

The rearrangement uses TRBV5-8 and TRBJ1-4; D is uncertain. V lost 0 bases and J lost 0, with 9 bases in between. The CDR3 extends over 16 amino acids. Germline-derived CDR1 and CDR2 are SGHTS and YDEGEE. This chain's CDR3 is CASSLAEAATNEKLFF. The CDR3 region has the DNA TGTGCCAGCAGCTTGGCCGAGGCAGCAACTAATGAAAAACTGTTTTTT.

There are a few counts of this clone. This chain uses TRBV6-6 with TRBJ1-1; D not certain. V gave up 2 bases and J gave up 7 bases, with 5 bases separating them. Germline-derived CDR1 and CDR2 are MNHNY and SVGAGI (reference sequence). The CDR3 sequence is 11 residues long. This CDR3 is CASSYGSEAFF. CDR3 in DNA: TGTGCCAGCAGTTACGGGAGTGAAGCTTTCTTT.

V and J are TRBV27 and TRBJ2-3; no clear D. This CDR3 comprises 13 residues. Germline V gene lookup returns CDR1 MNHEY and CDR2 SMNVEV (reference sequence). The ends were cut back, 4 bases at V and 4 bases at J, with 9 bases in the middle. DNA for the CDR3: TGTGCCAGCAGTTCCCTAGTATCAGATACGCAGTATTTT. It specifies CASSSLVSDTQYF.

V and J are TRBV2 and TRBJ2-7; TRBD1 aligns across 10 bases. Losses at the gene ends were 5 bases for V and 2 bases for J; bases not matched to a gene: 9. CDR1 and CDR2 from the germline V gene are SNHLY and FYNNEI. This CDR3 is 16 amino acids long. The CDR3: CASSYDRDRGPYEQYF. The CDR3 nucleotides are TGTGCCAGCAGTTATGACCGGGACAGGGGTCCCTACGAGCAGTACTTC.

The rearrangement joins TRBV28 to TRBJ1-5, with D unresolved. The CDR3 is 17 residues long. V lost 3 bases, J lost 1 base, and 16 bases lay in between. Per the germline V gene, CDR1 is MDHEN and CDR2 is SYDVKM. As DNA, the CDR3 is TGTGCCAGCAGTTTTTGGTCGCGGGGAAGAAGCAATCAGCCCCAGCATTTT. Protein sequence: CASSFWSRGRSNQPQHF.

The J gene is TRBJ2-4, the V gene TRBV4-1, with D possibly TRBD2 on 7 matching bases. V lost 3 bases, J lost 4 bases, and 16 bases lay in between. The CDR3 has 16 residues. CDR1 is MGHRA, CDR2 YSYEKL, per germline. The CDR3 loop is CASSQAPGGRKNIQYF. CDR3 nucleotide sequence: TGCGCCAGCAGCCAGGCCCCCGGGGGGCGGAAAAACATTCAGTACTTC.

The V call is TRBV6-6, the J call TRBJ2-7; TRBD2 matches 12 bases. J lost 5 bases, V lost 5 bases, and 10 bases had no gene match. The CDR3 runs 16 residues. Germline lookup yields CDR1 MNHNY and CDR2 SVGAGI (reference sequence). CDR3 protein: CASSHRTSGKLHEQYF. DNA for the CDR3: TGTGCCAGCAGTCACCGGACTAGCGGGAAACTCCACGAGCAGTACTTC.

The chain carries TRBV19 and TRBJ2-2; TRBD2 is a possible D gene (5 bases). V lost 7 bases and J lost 3, with 12 bases in between. The CDR3 has 14 residues. The V gene's germline CDR1 is LNHDA and CDR2 SQIVND (reference sequence). The CDR3 loop is CASTRGGYTGELFF. In DNA form, the CDR3 reads TGTGCCAGTACTCGGGGTGGGTACACCGGGGAGCTGTTTTTT.

The V and J genes are TRBV4-1 and TRBJ2-3; 7 bases map to TRBD2. V shed 2 bases and J 6 bases; nucleotides not matched to a gene: 14. Germline assignment: CDR1 MGHRA and CDR2 YSYEKL. The CDR3 extends over 17 amino acids. The CDR3, as DNA: TGCGCCAGCAGCCAATACCCCGCGGCGGGAGTTCCCGATACGCAGTATTTT. Translation: CASSQYPAAGVPDTQYF.

The chain recombines TRBV9 with TRBJ1-3; a weak D match, TRBD1 (6 bases). Germline V gene data show CDR1 as SGDLS and CDR2 as YYNGEE. The length of the CDR3 is 15 residues. Trimming stripped 4 bases from V and 3 bases from J, with 14 bases between. The CDR3 coding sequence is TGTGCCAGCAGCCCCAGGGGTATCGGTGGAAACACCATATATTTT. Residues: CASSPRGIGGNTIYF.

This clone was seen a handful of times. The chain carries TRBV9 and TRBJ2-7, with 8 bases fitting TRBD1. CDR3 length: 15 residues. Germline values: CDR1 SGDLS, CDR2 YYNGEE. V dropped 0 bases and J dropped 4; count of bases not matched to a gene: 6. The CDR3 bases are TGTGCCAGCAGCGTAGCTTGGCAGGGGGCGTACGAGCAGTACTTC. Its translation: CASSVAWQGAYEQYF.

This chain uses TRBV6-6 with TRBJ2-7; tentatively, D is TRBD1 (6 bases). CDR1 is MNHNY and CDR2 is SVGAGI in the germline V gene (reference sequence). Trimming pared 0 bases from V and 5 bases from J, leaving 17 bases between. This CDR3 has 16 amino acids. This CDR3 reads CASSYSADSLGDEQYF. CDR3 nucleotide sequence: TGTGCCAGCAGTTACTCGGCGGACAGCCTGGGGGACGAGCAGTACTTC.

V and J are TRBV6-7 and TRBJ2-1; 12 bases map to TRBD1. TRBV6-7 qualifies as an ORF whose function is uncertain. The junction had 3 bases not matched to a gene; V was cut back by 0 bases and J by 9 bases. The CDR3 extends over 15 amino acids. The CDR3 here is CASSYSGTGGVEQFF. CDR3 nucleotides: TGTGCCAGCAGTTACTCAGGGACAGGGGGCGTTGAGCAGTTCTTC.

The table lists this clone with a count of one. This chain connects TRBV9 to TRBJ1-2; 7 bases agree with TRBD1. The V gene's germline CDR1 is SGDLS and CDR2 YYNGEE. This CDR3 contains 14 residues. The V gene end was trimmed by 2 bases and the J gene end by 6 bases; junction bases not matched to a gene: 7. The DNA for the CDR3 is TGTGCCAGCAGCGTCACCGGGACAGAGGATGGCTACACCTTC. Its translation is CASSVTGTEDGYTF.

The chain combines TRBV10-3 with TRBJ1-1; D may be TRBD1 (6 bases). The CDR3 runs to 14 residues. The germline V and J ends were trimmed by 6 bases and 0 bases, with 11 bases remaining between them. CDR1 and CDR2 from the germline V gene are ENHRY and SYGVKD. The CDR3 region has the DNA TGTGCCATCAGACGGGACACCATGAACACTGAAGCTTTCTTT. Translation: CAIRRDTMNTEAFF.